This T cell receptor (beta chain) came from a study of blood T cell repertoires in COVID-19 (dated by TCRdb to about 2020). Looking at the study overall: The collaborator samples originated in the United States, Italy and Spain and spanned the acute and convalescent phases of COVID-19. The repertoires were made available in a free public database intended to serve as a resource for research on the immune response to SARS-CoV-2. The material from the prospective study consisted of cDNA or gDNA derived from T cells, B-cell-depleted T cells, or PBMCs. Sample metadata almost always included a de-identified subject ID, COVID-19 status, age in years and sex. The samples were drawn from two sources: the first 160 participants of the ongoing ImmuneRACE study, and over 1,000 subjects contributed by 6 global collaborators. HLA class I and class II types, where available, came from metadata supplied by the sample provider rather than from assay-based typing. The dataset comprised deeply sampled blood TCRbeta repertoires from subjects exposed to, actively infected with, or recovered from COVID-19.

The paper's findings and limits, for the study overall: The quantity of clinical and demographic metadata differed by source and by participant and was supplied without curation.

At one collaborating source in Seattle, patients were enrolled during active infection and were followed longitudinally through the course of disease. Collaborating institutions collected whole blood in K2EDTA tubes following their own protocols. For TCRbeta analysis, collaborators shipped samples in one of three forms: frozen whole blood, isolated PBMCs, or DNA extracted from either of those sample types. TCRbeta CDR3 regions were amplified from genomic DNA using the immunoSEQ Assay, a bias-controlled multiplex PCR. The authors' pipeline ran thus. Within the assay, amplification of reference gene primers was used to estimate how many nucleated cells each sample contained. To quantify the absolute abundance of each unique TCRbeta CDR3 rearrangement, sequence reads were collapsed and filtered. For each sample, productive Simpson clonality was calculated by taking the square root of Simpson's diversity index across productive rearrangements. Here the immuneACCESS table is served through TCRdb, limited to in-frame sequences with V and J called. Missing clones are a known gap in these copies; in checked studies unresolved V genes cover under half, and the rest lacks a known reason. Clone size and V and J calls were adopted from that table, with D and trimming inferred from the DNA. A total of roughly 290,000 clones appear in this sample, roughly 84% of them only once. The top ten constitute roughly 0.94% of the sample.

Comment on this clone: Its antigen specificity is not known. The sample holds no much larger clone one base away, and base qualities are not on file.

The junction shows trimming of 7 bases on V and 4 bases on J, and the gene matches do not reach 10 bases of it. Based on the germline V gene, the CDR1 and CDR2 sequences are MNHEY and SVGAGI. The CDR3 sequence holds 15 residues, the cysteine and phenylalanine included. Of all the DNA, just the CDR3 is kept, 45 bases in frame from base 1. Sequenced sample: peripheral blood. The chain is encoded by TRBV6-5 joined to TRBJ1-3; the central 7 bases match TRBD1. This receptor was identified in a human donor with COVID-19, enrolled during active disease. The donor label of this sample is uncertain. The CDR3 loop reads CASTLGTVAGNTIYF. The nucleotides are TGTGCCAGCACCTTAGGGACAGTAGCGGGAAACACCATATATTTT.